This T cell receptor beta chain is drawn from a study of blood T cells in healthy people across ages. Next came a second PCR, run for about 6 to 11 cycles, which used a sample-barcoded 5' primer along with a J-beta primer mix. TCRdb called the 5' RACE reads again in MiXCR, with one record for every CDR3 protein. The data hold roughly 800,000 distinct CDR3 sequences, with roughly 25% observed a single time. Between the trimmed V and J ends, which lost 3 bases and 4 bases, there was a span of 7 bases. The CDR3 covers 12 residues. Germline lookup yields CDR1 MNHNS and CDR2 SASEGT. This sample was shared with a second study, whose subject was T cells of mothers and their children. That paper notes: Donation involved a few healthy Caucasian mothers and the six children that they had. Extracted RNA, in its entirety, went into cDNA synthesis at 1.5 ug per 15 ul.

The rearrangement uses TRBV6-1 and TRBJ2-7; no firm D call. Sequenced input: blood. The receptor comes from a boy aged 10-17 years in good health. CDR3 nucleotides: TGTGCCAGCAGTGACAAGGCGTACGAGCAGTACTTC. Protein product: CASSDKAYEQYF.